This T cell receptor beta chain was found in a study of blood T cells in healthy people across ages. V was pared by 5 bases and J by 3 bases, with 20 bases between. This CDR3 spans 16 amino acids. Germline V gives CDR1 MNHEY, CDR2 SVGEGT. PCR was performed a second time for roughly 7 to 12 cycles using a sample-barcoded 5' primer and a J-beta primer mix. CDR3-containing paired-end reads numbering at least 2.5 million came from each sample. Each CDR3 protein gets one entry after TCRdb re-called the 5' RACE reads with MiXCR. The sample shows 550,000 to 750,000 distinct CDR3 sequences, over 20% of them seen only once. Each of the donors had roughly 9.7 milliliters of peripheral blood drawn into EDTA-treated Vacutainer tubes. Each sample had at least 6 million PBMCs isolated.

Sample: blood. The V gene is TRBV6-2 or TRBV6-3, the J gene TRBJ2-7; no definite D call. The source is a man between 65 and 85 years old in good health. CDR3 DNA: TGTGCCAGCAGTCCCCCCTTTTGGGCCCTTTACTACGAGCAGTACTTC. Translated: CASSPPFWALYYEQYF.